This T cell receptor (beta chain) is from a study of blood T cell repertoires in COVID-19. About the study: COVID-19 samples from acute and convalescent phases originated in the United States, Italy and Spain. T cells, B-cell-depleted T cells, or PBMCs supplied cDNA or gDNA.

Method: immunoSEQ multiplex PCR; TCRdb's copy keeps in-frame clones and lacks some. The sample lists about 400,000 clones, 75% to 90% seen once, with 1.4% in the top ten. CDR1 and CDR2 (germline): SGHRS, YFSETQ. The CDR3 is 15 amino acids. V lost 4 bases to trimming and J lost 6 bases; unmatched junction nucleotides: 13. The material sequenced was peripheral blood. The TCR comes from a woman in her thirties with active or convalescent COVID-19. The rearrangement uses TRBV5-1 and TRBJ2-7; 7 positions agree with TRBD1. The CDR3 reads CASSPTGNRAVEQYF. In DNA form, the CDR3 reads TGCGCCAGCAGCCCGACAGGGAATCGGGCGGTCGAGCAGTACTTC.